This T cell receptor (beta chain) was found in a study of blood T cells in healthy people across ages. Study-wide points: Age brought a roughly linear fall in TCR beta diversity measured per million T cells.

This clonotype occurred many times. Antigen unknown. Germline V lookup: CDR1 DFQATT, CDR2 SNEGSKA (reference sequence). V lost 3 bases to trimming and J lost 6 bases; unmatched junction nucleotides: 12. There are 15 residues in the CDR3. The authors ran a second PCR of about 6 to 12 cycles using a sample-barcoded 5' primer and a J-beta primer mix. TCRdb called the 5' RACE reads again in MiXCR, with one record for every CDR3 protein. The sample gives about 1.7 million distinct CDR3 sequences, 28% of which show up once; around 7.7% is in the top ten. Individuals who donated were healthy Caucasians from Russia aged about 6 to 95.

Sequenced sample: blood. This clonotype was obtained from a woman under 40 in good health. This chain joins TRBV20-1 and TRBJ2-7; the match to TRBD2 covers 9 bases. CDR3 region: CSASVGSAGGSEQYF. The CDR3 DNA reads as TGCAGTGCTAGCGTAGGGAGCGCGGGAGGGTCCGAGCAGTACTTC.